The subject of this entry is one TCR beta chain. The CDR3 runs 16 residues. CDR1 and CDR2 (germline): LGHNA, YNFKEQ. V trimming: 0 bases; J trimming: 3 bases; junction bases outside the gene matches: 7. Individuals aged roughly 18 to 95 years were recruited from around 22 US areas. The data stem from a study of blood T cell repertoires in COVID-19. Study background: The cDNA or gDNA used as material had been derived from T cells, B-cell-depleted T cells, or PBMCs.

TCRdb keeps only in-frame clones here, not all; method: immunoSEQ multiplex PCR. This table holds fewer than 450,000 clones, 90% found once. V and J are TRBV4-2 and TRBJ2-7; TRBD2 agrees at 8 bases. Sequenced: PBMCs or T cells enriched from blood (not recorded which). The source of this sequence is a man between 18 and 29 years old who had recovered from COVID-19. The CDR3 sequence: CASSQDLTSGDYEQYF. The CDR3 coding sequence is TGTGCCAGCAGCCAAGATTTAACTAGCGGAGACTACGAGCAGTACTTC.